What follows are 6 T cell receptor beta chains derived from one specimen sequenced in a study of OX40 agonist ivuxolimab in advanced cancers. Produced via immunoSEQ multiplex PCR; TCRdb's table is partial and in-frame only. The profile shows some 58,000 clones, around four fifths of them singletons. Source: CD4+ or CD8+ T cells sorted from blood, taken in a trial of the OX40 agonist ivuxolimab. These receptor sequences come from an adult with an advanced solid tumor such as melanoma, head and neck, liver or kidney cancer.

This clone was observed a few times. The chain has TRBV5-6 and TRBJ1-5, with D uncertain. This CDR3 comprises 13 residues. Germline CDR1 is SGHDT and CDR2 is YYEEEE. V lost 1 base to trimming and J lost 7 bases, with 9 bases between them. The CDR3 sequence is CASSLYLRQPQHF. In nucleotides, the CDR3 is TGTGCCAGCAGCTTGTACCTAAGGCAGCCCCAGCATTTT.

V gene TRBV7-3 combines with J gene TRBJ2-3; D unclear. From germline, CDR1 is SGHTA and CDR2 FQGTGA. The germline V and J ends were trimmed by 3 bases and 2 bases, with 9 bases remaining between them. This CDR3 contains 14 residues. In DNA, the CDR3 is TGTGCCAGCAGCTTCGGACGGAACACAGATACGCAGTATTTT. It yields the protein CASSFGRNTDTQYF.

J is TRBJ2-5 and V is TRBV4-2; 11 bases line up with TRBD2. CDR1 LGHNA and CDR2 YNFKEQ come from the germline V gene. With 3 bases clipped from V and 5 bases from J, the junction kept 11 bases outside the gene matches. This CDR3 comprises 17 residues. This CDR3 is CASSQGAGTSGGETQYF. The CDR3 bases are TGTGCCAGCAGCCAGGGGGCCGGGACTAGCGGTGGTGAGACCCAGTACTTC.

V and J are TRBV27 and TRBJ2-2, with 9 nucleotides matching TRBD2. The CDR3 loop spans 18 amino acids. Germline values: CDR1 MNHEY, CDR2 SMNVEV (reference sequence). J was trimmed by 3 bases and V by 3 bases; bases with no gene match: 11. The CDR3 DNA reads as TGTGCCAGCAGTTTCATCCCGCTAGCGGGATATCACACCGGGGAGCTGTTTTTT. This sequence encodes CASSFIPLAGYHTGELFF.

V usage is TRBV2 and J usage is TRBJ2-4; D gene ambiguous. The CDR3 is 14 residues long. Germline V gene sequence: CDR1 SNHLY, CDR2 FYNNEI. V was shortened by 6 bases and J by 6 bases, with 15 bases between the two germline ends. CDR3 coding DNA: TGTGCCAGCAGAAGGTCCGGGCTCCTAAACATTCAGTACTTC. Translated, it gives CASRRSGLLNIQYF.

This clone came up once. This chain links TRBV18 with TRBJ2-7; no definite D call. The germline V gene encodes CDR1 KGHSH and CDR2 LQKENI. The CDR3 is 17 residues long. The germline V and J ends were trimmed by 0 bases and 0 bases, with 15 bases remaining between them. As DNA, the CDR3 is TGTGCCAGCTCACCACCCTTTGTCCGTCCCAGCTCCTACGAGCAGTACTTC. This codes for CASSPPFVRPSSYEQYF.